These 18 T cell receptor beta chains originate from one sample sequenced in a study of cytomegalovirus exposure and HLA in healthy donors. Both 60 Vbeta primers and 13 Jbeta primers went into the PCR. Using immunoSEQ multiplex PCR, the repertoire was profiled, and TCRdb retains in-frame clones only, with some absent. The sample carries roughly 160,000 clones, more than 70% recorded once. Input material: PBMCs. The receptors were gathered from a girl aged 5-17 years in good health and CMV-seronegative.

In nucleotides, the CDR3 is TGTGCCAGCACCCAGTCACGGGACACTGGAAACACCATATATTTT. Translation: CASTQSRDTGNTIYF. The rearrangement joins TRBV6-6 to TRBJ1-3; D is perhaps TRBD1 (6 bases). V was trimmed by 7 bases and J by 2 bases, leaving 15 bases between them. There are 15 residues in the CDR3. Per the germline V gene, CDR1 is MNHNY and CDR2 is SVGAGI (reference sequence).

This clone appeared a few times. This chain uses TRBV5-5 with TRBJ1-1, with D hard to call. The ends were cut back, 3 bases at V and 4 bases at J, with 7 bases in the middle. Germline V gene sequence: CDR1 SGHKS, CDR2 YYEKEE (reference sequence). The CDR3 loop spans 12 amino acids. The CDR3 DNA reads TGTGCCAGCAGCTGGGCGGGCACTGAAGCTTTCTTT. Protein sequence: CASSWAGTEAFF.

The CDR3 loop reads CASSKTGFNEKLFF. CDR3 sequence (DNA): TGTGCCAGTAGTAAGACAGGGTTCAATGAAAAACTGTTTTTT. V and J are TRBV19 and TRBJ1-4; 7 bases match TRBD1. CDR3 length: 14 residues. CDR1 is LNHDA and CDR2 is SQIVND in the germline V gene (reference sequence). J lost 5 bases, V lost 4 bases, and 4 bases had no gene match.

The rearrangement joins TRBV2 to TRBJ2-3, with 7 nucleotides matching TRBD1. V dropped 6 bases and J dropped 1; count of bases not matched to a gene: 4. CDR1 and CDR2 (germline): SNHLY, FYNNEI. The CDR3 runs 14 residues. The CDR3 region has the DNA TGTGCCAGCAGGGCCCAGGGGGGCACAGATACGCAGTATTTT. It translates to CASRAQGGTDTQYF.

V gene TRBV19 combines with J gene TRBJ1-1; D remains unclear. V shed 7 bases and J shed 5 bases, with 5 bases lying between them. There are 10 residues in the CDR3. From germline, CDR1 is LNHDA and CDR2 SQIVND (reference sequence). The CDR3 DNA sequence: TGTGCCAGTATGAGGACTGAAGCTTTCTTT. Translating it yields CASMRTEAFF.

The V gene is TRBV5-1, the J gene TRBJ2-7; 7 positions match TRBD1. The germline gives CDR1 SGHRS, CDR2 YFSETQ. With V trimmed by 4 bases and J by 3 bases, 13 bases remained unmatched. The CDR3 covers 16 residues. CDR3 nucleotides: TGCGCCAGCAGCGTCGGGACAGCCCGGCCTAACTACGAGCAGTACTTC. This sequence encodes CASSVGTARPNYEQYF.

The chain joins TRBV6-5 to TRBJ2-7, with 7 nucleotides matching TRBD2. There are 12 residues in the CDR3. The trim removed 3 bases at V and 7 bases at J, leaving 3 bases unmatched. Germline V lookup: CDR1 MNHEY, CDR2 SVGAGI. CDR3 loop: CASSYGAGEQYF. The CDR3, as DNA: TGTGCCAGCAGTTATGGAGCGGGGGAGCAGTACTTC.

This clone was seen only a few times. V usage is TRBV6-5 and J usage is TRBJ1-2, with D possibly being TRBD1 (5 bases). The CDR3 covers 13 residues. The germline V gene has CDR1 MNHEY and CDR2 SVGAGI. Trimming stripped 5 bases from V and 5 bases from J, with 12 bases between. CDR3 nucleotides: TGTGCCAGCAGTAACCCTGGGGCATATGGCTACACCTTC. It yields the protein CASSNPGAYGYTF.

This chain joins TRBV11-3 and TRBJ2-5; TRBD2 aligns across 9 bases. The CDR3 runs 16 residues. The J segment lost 2 bases and the V segment lost 1 base, leaving 5 bases of the junction unmatched. CDR1 and CDR2 (germline): SGHNT, YENEEA. The chain's CDR3 is CASSLGLADKQETQYF. The CDR3 DNA is TGTGCCAGCAGCTTAGGACTAGCGGACAAACAAGAGACCCAGTACTTC.

The chain couples TRBV9 to TRBJ1-2; D may be TRBD1 (5 bases). Trimming removed 4 bases from V and 4 bases from J, with 14 bases in between. This CDR3 region has 14 residues. Germline V gene data show CDR1 as SGDLS and CDR2 as YYNGEE. CDR3 in amino acids: CASSPQQEIYGYTF. The CDR3, as DNA: TGTGCCAGCAGCCCCCAACAGGAGATCTATGGCTACACCTTC.

V and J are TRBV27 and TRBJ1-1, with D unresolved. The CDR3 spans 15 residues. Germline V gene lookup returns CDR1 MNHEY and CDR2 SMNVEV (reference sequence). V shed 3 bases and J shed 4 bases, with 15 bases lying between them. The CDR3, as DNA: TGTGCCAGCAGTTTCATTCCTCTATCTGGCACTGAAGCTTTCTTT. Its translation: CASSFIPLSGTEAFF.

The V and J genes are TRBV15 and TRBJ2-3; TRBD2 agrees at 11 bases. The CDR3 runs 17 residues. V gave up 1 base and J gave up 5 bases; unmatched junction bases: 8. Germline CDR1 and CDR2: LNHNV and YYDKDF (reference sequence). The DNA for the CDR3 is TGTGCCACCAGCAGAGGTATAGCGGGGGGGCGTGAAGATACGCAGTATTTT. Its translation: CATSRGIAGGREDTQYF.

The J gene is TRBJ2-7, the V gene TRBV7-6, with D perhaps TRBD2 (6 bases). Trimming shortened V by 5 bases and J by 4 bases, and 18 bases separated the two germline ends. Germline V CDR1 and CDR2: SGHVS, FNYEAQ. The CDR3 covers 15 residues. The CDR3 bases are TGTGCCAGCAGCCCAAGTCCCGGGGAGGTATACGAGCAGTACTTC. It is translated as CASSPSPGEVYEQYF.

The chain links TRBV10-2 to TRBJ1-1; tentatively, D is TRBD1 (6 bases). The CDR3 consists of 12 residues. Per germline, CDR1 WSHSY and CDR2 SAAADI. Trimming removed 9 bases from V and 0 bases from J, with 8 bases in between. The CDR3 loop is CASGQLNTEAFF. The CDR3 nucleotides read TGCGCCAGTGGACAGTTGAACACTGAAGCTTTCTTT.

The table lists this clone with a few counts. The CDR3 nucleotides read TGTGCCAGCAGTTACTCGTCAGGGCGCATGAACACTGAAGCTTTCTTT. The encoded protein is CASSYSSGRMNTEAFF. This chain uses TRBV6-5 with TRBJ1-1; D possibly corresponds to TRBD1 (5 bases). This CDR3 spans 16 amino acids. Deletions cut 0 bases from V and 0 bases from J, with 11 bases between. CDR1 is MNHEY and CDR2 is SVGAGI in the germline V gene.

This clone was observed a few times. The J gene is TRBJ2-2, the V gene TRBV5-4, with 8 nucleotides matching TRBD2. Germline CDR1 reads SGHNT; CDR2 reads YYREEE (reference sequence). Trimming took 3 bases from V and 0 from J; bases not matched to a gene: 4. This CDR3 has 16 amino acids. The DNA for the CDR3 is TGTGCCAGCAGCTCGGGGGGGGAATCGAACACCGGGGAGCTGTTTTTT. Protein sequence: CASSSGGESNTGELFF.

V gene TRBV5-5 combines with J gene TRBJ2-2; 16 positions match TRBD2. The CDR3 extends over 17 amino acids. CDR1 and CDR2 from the germline V gene are SGHKS and YYEKEE (reference sequence). The trim removed 4 bases at V and 7 bases at J, leaving 7 bases unmatched. This chain's CDR3 is CASSPGLAGGPDGELFF. As DNA, the CDR3 is TGTGCCAGCAGCCCGGGACTAGCGGGGGGGCCAGACGGGGAGCTGTTTTTT.

The CDR3: CASSDGGTGTLWDSPLHF. As DNA, the CDR3 is TGCGCCAGCAGTGACGGGGGGACAGGTACCCTCTGGGATTCACCCCTCCACTTT. The gene calls are TRBV10-2 and TRBJ1-6, with TRBD1 matching over 8 bases. CDR3 length equals 18 residues. CDR1 WSHSY and CDR2 SAAADI come from the germline V gene. V shed 3 bases, J shed 8 bases, and the junction held 15 bases outside the gene matches.